This is a list of T cell receptor beta chains from one sample in a study of T cell responses to AZD1222 COVID-19 vaccine. This table comes from immunoSEQ multiplex PCR, and its TCRdb copy is limited to in-frame clones, with some not included. The table includes some 62,000 clones, roughly three quarters detected once. Sequencing used peripheral blood, obtained on day 0 of AZD1222 vaccination. The receptors originated from an adult in good health. CDR3s include the opening cysteine and the closing phenylalanine or tryptophan. The D gene is left open where the match is weak. Not all rows give a size; the values are once, few, many and, for expanded clones, a class.

>TRBJ1-5|.|.|TRBV7-2
CASSLEYSNQPQHF
TGTGCCAGCAGCCTCGAATATAGCAATCAGCCCCAGCATTTT
>TRBJ1-5|.|.|TRBV9
CASSVEGGFGNQPQHF
TGTGCCAGCAGCGTAGAAGGGGGTTTCGGCAATCAGCCCCAGCATTTT
>TRBJ1-6|.|.|TRBV9
CASSVDLGSSPLHF
TGTGCCAGCAGCGTAGATCTGGGTTCCTCACCCCTCCACTTT
>TRBJ2-7|.|.|TRBV7-8
CASSLGPSEYEQYF
TGTGCCAGCAGCTTAGGGCCGAGCGAATACGAGCAGTACTTC
>TRBJ2-5|.|.|TRBV3-1/TRBV3-2
CASSQDSRGETQYF
TGTGCCAGCAGCCAAGATTCACGAGGGGAGACCCAGTACTTC
>TRBJ2-3|TRBD1|.|TRBV27
CASSRRQGTPTDTQYF
TGTGCCAGCAGTCGCCGACAGGGGACCCCCACAGATACGCAGTATTTT
>TRBJ1-5|.|.|TRBV7-3
CASSLQADQPQHF
TGTGCCAGCAGCCTCCAGGCGGATCAGCCCCAGCATTTT
>TRBJ2-7|.|few|TRBV7-9
CASSPLDRAYEQYF
TGTGCCAGCAGCCCTCTGGACAGAGCCTACGAGCAGTACTTC
>TRBJ1-2|.|.|TRBV7-9
CASSHQGRGYTF
TGTGCCAGCAGCCACCAGGGTAGGGGCTACACCTTC
>TRBJ1-1|TRBD1|.|TRBV7-6
CASSLASGGGTEAFF
TGTGCCAGCAGCTTAGCCTCAGGGGGGGGTACTGAAGCTTTCTTT
>TRBJ2-5|.|.|TRBV6-2/TRBV6-3
CASSNRENYQETQYF
TGTGCCAGCAGTAACAGGGAAAACTACCAAGAGACCCAGTACTTC
>TRBJ1-2|.|.|TRBV19
CASSIFRTSNYGYTF
TGTGCCAGTAGTATATTCCGTACATCTAACTATGGCTACACCTTC
>TRBJ1-6|.|.|TRBV7-6
CASSLADRYNSPLHF
TGTGCCAGCAGCTTAGCGGACAGATATAATTCACCCCTCCACTTT
>TRBJ2-3|.|.|TRBV21-1
CASSKKGRTFTDTQYF
TGTGCCAGCAGCAAAAAGGGCAGGACATTCACAGATACGCAGTATTTT
>TRBJ1-3|.|many|TRBV9
CASSARDARNTIYF
TGTGCCAGCAGCGCACGGGACGCCAGAAACACCATATATTTT
>TRBJ2-1|TRBD2|.|TRBV7-9
CASSLGTSGLYEQFF
TGTGCCAGCAGCCTAGGGACTAGCGGCCTCTATGAGCAGTTCTTC